This entry is about one TCR beta chain. This CDR3 contains 19 residues. V was cut by 0 bases and J by 7 bases, with 24 bases left in between. Germline CDR1 is LGHNA and CDR2 is YNFKEQ. Resolution of symptoms, clearance, or two negative PCRs was present in recovered Cohort 3 donors. The entry originates in a study of blood T cell repertoires in COVID-19. Sequencing was performed with immunoSEQ multiplex PCR; in TCRdb, only in-frame clones are kept and a portion is missing. The sample consists of approximately 360,000 clones, 80% to 85% of them appearing once. V gene TRBV4-2 combines with J gene TRBJ1-4; no definite D call. Sequencing input: PBMCs or T cells enriched from blood (not recorded which). The receptor comes from a woman in her forties or fifties who had recovered from COVID-19. The CDR3 protein is CASSQDRMASSSRFEKLFF. The CDR3 DNA is TGTGCCAGCAGCCAAGATCGCATGGCATCGTCCAGCAGGTTTGAAAAACTGTTTTTT.